The 18 T cell receptor beta chains listed next were all sequenced from one sample in a study of vaccination and CD4 T cells after COVID-19. These receptors have no known antigen. Regarding treatment: approximately nine-day PBMC culture with coronavirus spike peptide pools or control peptides (ViraFEST assay). Sequenced with the Oncomine TCR Beta short-read assay was DNA taken from cultured CD4+ T cells. TCRdb recomputed calls from the PCR reads with MiXCR, one row per CDR3 protein. This table holds about 22,000 distinct CDR3 sequences, about 40% found once. The material sequenced was CD4+ T cells from blood, cultured in vitro, taken before SARS-CoV-2 vaccination. All receptors derive from a human donor who had recovered from COVID-19.

The chain recombines TRBV6-1 with TRBJ2-1; 11 bases fit TRBD2. V shed 4 bases, J shed 8 bases, and the junction held 10 bases outside the gene matches. The CDR3 contains 16 residues. Germline CDR1 MNHNS, CDR2 SASEGT. The CDR3 coding sequence is TGTGCCAGCAGTGCCTTGACTAGCGGGGCGTCTGATGAGCAGTTCTTC. This gives the protein CASSALTSGASDEQFF.

The chain combines TRBV19 with TRBJ1-5; possible D gene TRBD1, 5 bases. Germline V gene sequence: CDR1 LNHDA, CDR2 SQIVND (reference sequence). CDR3 size: 15 residues. V shed 7 bases and J shed 7 bases, with 20 bases lying between them. CDR3 in DNA: TGTGCCAGTAAGAGAGTGGGACCGGGGTTGCAGCCCCAGCATTTT. Its translation is CASKRVGPGLQPQHF.

In this sample, this clonotype turned up a few times. This chain links TRBV10-3 with TRBJ2-7, with no clear D. Germline V CDR1 and CDR2: ENHRY, SYGVKD. V was trimmed by 0 bases and J by 4 bases, leaving 7 bases between them. The CDR3 spans 13 residues. CDR3 nucleotides: TGTGCCATCAGTGAGTCTCCCGATTACGAGCAGTACTTC. Translation: CAISESPDYEQYF.

The rearrangement links TRBV20-1 to TRBJ1-1; D gene uncertain. The CDR3 is 13 residues long. The germline V gene encodes CDR1 DFQATT and CDR2 SNEGSKA (reference sequence). Trimming took off 7 bases at V and 3 bases at J, with 15 bases between the two ends. This CDR3 reads CSETLSVDTEAFF. As DNA, the CDR3 is TGCAGTGAGACTCTTTCTGTGGACACTGAAGCTTTCTTT.

This clonotype turned up a few times. Mismatch with germline at one junction end may stem from a read error. The rearrangement links TRBV19 to TRBJ1-5, with D maybe TRBD1 (6 bases). Germline-derived CDR1 and CDR2 are LNHDA and SQIVND (reference sequence). This CDR3 region has 15 residues. Written as DNA, the CDR3 is TGTGCTAGTAACCACCTGGGGCCAGGGGATCAGCCCCAGCATTTT. This gives the protein CASNHLGPGDQPQHF.

There are a few counts of this clonotype. The rearrangement joins TRBV10-3 to TRBJ1-5; TRBD1 might be the D (5 bases). Germline CDR1 and CDR2: ENHRY and SYGVKD. The CDR3 loop spans 15 amino acids. V was clipped by 5 bases and J by 0 bases, with 11 bases between them. The DNA of the CDR3 is TGTGCCATCAGTAGGGGATTCGATAGCAATCAGCCCCAGCATTTT. Translated, it gives CAISRGFDSNQPQHF.

This clonotype came up once. The chain couples TRBV14 to TRBJ1-5; D unresolved. V lost 1 base and J 7 bases, leaving 11 bases between the germline ends. The germline CDR1 and CDR2 sequences are SGHDN and FVKESK. CDR3 length: 14 amino acids. The CDR3 bases are TGTGCCAGCAGCCAAGGGGGAGGGAGACAGCCCCAGCATTTT. This gives the protein CASSQGGGRQPQHF.

This clonotype was seen only a few times. The V call is TRBV19, the J call TRBJ1-6, with no clear D. Per the germline V gene, CDR1 is LNHDA and CDR2 is SQIVND (reference sequence). The ends were cut back, 5 bases at V and 0 bases at J, with 5 bases in the middle. The CDR3 runs 14 residues. CDR3 nucleotide sequence: TGTGCCAGTAGTTGGAGCTCCTATAATTCACCCCTCCACTTT. Translated: CASSWSSYNSPLHF.

The J gene is TRBJ2-3, the V gene TRBV7-2, with TRBD2 identical over 12 bases. CDR1 is SGHTA, CDR2 FQGNSA, per germline. The J segment lost 2 bases and the V segment lost 0 bases, leaving 3 bases of the junction unmatched. CDR3 length equals 17 residues. CDR3 sequence: CASSLALAGGLTDTQYF. The CDR3 region has the DNA TGTGCCAGCAGCTTAGCCCTAGCGGGGGGGCTCACAGATACGCAGTATTTT.

This clonotype has a handful of counts. The chain carries TRBV7-2 and TRBJ2-1; D may correspond to TRBD1 or TRBD2 (5 bases each). The length of the CDR3 is 16 residues. Deletions cut 5 bases from V and 0 bases from J, with 14 bases between. Germline-derived CDR1 and CDR2 are SGHTA and FQGNSA. The CDR3 DNA is TGTGCCAGCAGCATATCCGGGACCACCTCCTACAATGAGCAGTTCTTC. The encoded protein is CASSISGTTSYNEQFF.

The V call is TRBV6-1, the J call TRBJ1-1; D not resolved. This CDR3 has 15 residues. The V end was cut by 6 bases, the J end by 1 base, with 15 bases between. Germline-derived CDR1 and CDR2 are MNHNS and SASEGT. The CDR3 reads CASRLPGTGNTEAFF. In DNA form, the CDR3 reads TGTGCCAGCAGACTCCCCGGAACCGGGAACACTGAAGCTTTCTTT.

The chain links TRBV28 to TRBJ2-7, with D possibly matching TRBD2 (6 bases). Germline V CDR1 and CDR2: MDHEN, SYDVKM. Trimming stripped 6 bases from V and 6 bases from J, with 18 bases between. The CDR3 covers 14 residues. CDR3 in amino acids: CASSCRLVDCEQYF. As DNA, the CDR3 is TGTGCCAGCAGCTGCCGACTAGTGGATTGCGAGCAGTACTTC.

The rearrangement links TRBV5-1 to TRBJ1-1, with 7 bases identical to TRBD1. V was clipped by 0 bases and J by 3 bases; unmatched bases: 2. Germline V gene sequence: CDR1 SGHRS, CDR2 YFSETQ. The CDR3 spans 14 residues. The CDR3 nucleotides read TGCGCCAGCAGCTTGGGGGACAGTTACACTGAAGCTTTCTTT. Encoded protein: CASSLGDSYTEAFF.

This chain connects TRBV20-1 to TRBJ2-1, with D maybe TRBD1 (5 bases). V was cut by 6 bases and J by 10 bases, with 16 bases left in between. The CDR3 is 12 residues long. Looked up from germline, CDR1 is DFQATT and CDR2 is SNEGSKA (reference sequence). Written as DNA, the CDR3 is TGCAGTGCGGCTAGGGGCTTGGGGGAGCAGTTCTTC. Translated: CSAARGLGEQFF.

The V gene is TRBV19, the J gene TRBJ1-6; D not certain. Trimming shortened V by 3 bases and J by 7 bases, and 4 bases separated the two germline ends. Germline CDR1 is LNHDA and CDR2 is SQIVND (reference sequence). The CDR3 covers 12 residues. CDR3 protein: CASSMVNSPLHF. The CDR3 DNA follows: TGTGCCAGTAGTATGGTGAATTCACCCCTCCACTTT.

This clonotype has a handful of counts. J is TRBJ1-1 and V is TRBV7-3; D gene ambiguous. The CDR3 consists of 13 residues. Trimming shortened V by 1 base and J by 0 bases, and 3 bases separated the two germline ends. Germline V gives CDR1 SGHTA, CDR2 FQGTGA. The CDR3 is CASSLKVNTEAFF. The CDR3 bases are TGTGCCAGCAGCTTAAAGGTGAACACTGAAGCTTTCTTT.

A few counts support this clonotype. The chain has TRBV6-1 and TRBJ1-2, with unresolved D. With 7 bases removed from V and 8 bases from J, the gap between germline ends came to 20 bases. The germline CDR1 and CDR2 sequences are MNHNS and SASEGT. This CDR3 region has 14 residues. CDR3 region: CASIFMRGGGGYTF. The CDR3, as DNA: TGTGCCAGCATCTTCATGCGGGGTGGCGGGGGCTACACCTTC.

V is TRBV20-1 and J is TRBJ1-4; the D is unclear. The germline gives CDR1 DFQATT, CDR2 SNEGSKA (reference sequence). Trimming removed 6 bases at V and 7 bases at J, with 9 bases between. CDR3 length equals 11 residues. The chain's CDR3 is CSAPEGEKLFF. Here the CDR3 DNA reads TGCAGTGCCCCGGAGGGTGAAAAACTGTTTTTT.